Described below is a single T cell receptor beta chain sequence and its context. This clone came up a few times. Its antigen is still unknown. Base-call qualities are not available, and no considerably larger clone is one nucleotide away. This sample is part of a study of cytomegalovirus exposure and HLA in healthy donors (dated by TCRdb to the late 2010s). Background for the entire study: An earlier analysis of several hundred of the donors reported 250 to 350 Gb of sequence data and 100 million to 130 million unique TCR beta sequences from about 179 million T cells. Roughly 300 gigabases of sequencing data and around 80 million unique TCR sequences made up an early release that covered approximately 700 HLA-typed donors. Among the roughly 390 genotyped donors, approximately 82% belonged to the genetic ancestry cluster associated with self-reported Caucasian donors. The study aimed to test whether cataloging public T cell receptors could reveal signatures of past pathogen exposure. The study profiled the T cell repertoires of about 720 subjects by immunosequencing and related them to cytomegalovirus serostatus. In addition to the first cohort of 666 subjects, a separate validation cohort of 100 to 150 different subjects was used. To predict cytomegalovirus infection status, the study combined high-throughput TCR immunosequencing, statistical association of individual TCRs with disease status, and machine learning. A later analysis re-examined previously published TCR beta repertoires from more than 550 donors and added high-resolution HLA genotyping to investigate patterns of TCR occurrence. Rather than using new phenotypic data, the later analysis identified candidate immune exposures from TCR beta sequences and from how often those sequences occurred across donors. An earlier analysis of around 540 of the donors applied high-throughput TCR beta sequencing to assess whether each TCR beta V gene segment acted as functional or pseudogenic. Alongside the repertoire data, information on donor age, sex, ethnicity and CMV serostatus was compiled. A later genetic analysis took genome-wide SNP genotypes for about three fifths of the roughly 670 donors and used that subset as a discovery cohort. All discovery cohort repertoires had been generated on a single sequencing platform. Class I and class II HLA loci were covered by the typing at four-digit resolution. The number of donors typed differed by locus, with roughly 620-640 for A, B, C, DRB1 and DQB1, roughly 520 for DQA1, over 600 for DPA1, and some 470 for DPB1. Roughly five DR-DQ haplotypes were treated as single units for association and clustering because of strong linkage in the cohort. On average, about 200,000 unique TCR beta nucleotide sequences were sequenced per donor among 300 to 500 genotyped donors of the cohort, with roughly 18% of those sequences being non-productive. Summary of the overall study and its limitations: While some public TCRs were present in many individuals, most TCR sequences turned up only very rarely across donors. Broadly in line with IMGT annotations, most TCR beta V segments showed up in productive rearrangements about 87% or about 30% of the time in an earlier analysis of approximately 600 of the donors. A further reported finding was that TCR beta sequences accurately predicted the HLA-A and HLA-B alleles for most subjects in the first cohort. A group of highly shared sequence variants was considered likely to be a technical artifact of the sequencing pipeline. Specific HLA alleles were associated with over 15,000 TCR beta sequences at a false discovery rate of 0.05 in a later analysis. According to a later analysis, parvovirus B19, influenza, CMV and Epstein-Barr virus appeared linked to several top co-occurrence clusters. In a later analysis, TCR association rates were found to vary across HLA loci, with the most associated TCRs seen for DRB1 alleles and the fewest for HLA-C alleles. Some IMGT-functional V segments, including TRBV6-2 and TRBV6-3, could not be distinguished by the 87-base-pair reads and were therefore excluded. Assigning TCR associations to individual alleles was difficult when HLA alleles, especially DR and DQ, strongly co-occurred. Correlated functional status among segregating V segments might be attributable to linkage disequilibrium, but an unknown experimental factor could not be ruled out. Most CMV-associated TCR beta chains appeared to be HLA-restricted in a later analysis, and the HLA associations seemed to be driven largely by CMV exposure. Because HLA typing was missing for some donors at each locus, association tests included only the typed subset. Around 16 rarely observed V segments, including chromosome 9 orphons, were excluded from the earlier analysis of almost 600 of the donors because counts were too low. The classifier was reported to diagnose cytomegalovirus status with high specificity and sensitivity in both the original and validation cohorts. It was suggested by the authors that the approach could potentially be generalized to other disease states and immunological phenotypes. Presence/absence analyses assumed roughly uniform sequencing depth across donors, an assumption that may not hold. For the cohort, immune exposure information was limited to CMV serostatus. A few of the identified cytomegalovirus-associated TCR beta chains were confirmed in vitro to be specific for cytomegalovirus antigens. This cohort had only TCR beta chains sequenced, and the lack of alpha or paired-chain data limited which features could be detected. A later genetic analysis reported fewer N-insertions in productive TCRs among donors in an Asian-associated ancestry cluster than the 666-donor mean. Compared with equally common non-associated chains, HLA-associated TCR beta chains in a later analysis were more clonally expanded and had lower generation probabilities. In a later genetic analysis, a missense DCLRE1C variant was associated with V-gene and J-gene trimming of TCR beta chains, and the association was replicated in an independent cohort. In the study, some 180 TCR beta chains were listed as associated with cytomegalovirus.

Trimming costs V 4 bases and J 10 bases, and their ends lie 9 bases apart. From a lookup of the germline V gene, CDR1 and CDR2 are SGDLS and YYNGEE. Reading from cysteine to phenylalanine, the CDR3 counts 11 amino acids. Solely the CDR3 DNA is kept, with 33 bases framed from the first base. Receptors were amplified or captured by the immunoSEQ multiplex PCR assay. For the multiplex PCR, a mixture combining 60 forward primers for TCR Vbeta segments and 13 reverse primers for TCR Jbeta segments was used. Amplification of the CDR3 region of rearranged TCR beta genes was performed with a multiplex PCR assay on genomic DNA. Amplified TCR beta libraries were sequenced as 87-base-pair reads on the Illumina HiSeq System. The source study handled its data this way. Across the 500 to 700 repertoires, a later analysis counted about 81 million unique TCR beta chains, approximately 12 million of which were shared by at least two donors. A nearest-neighbor algorithm error-corrected the raw reads and collapsed the reads into unique sequences, merging closely related sequences to remove PCR and sequencing errors. Alignment of CDR3 sequences to IMGT reference sequences was used to assign V, D and J gene segments. For a sequence to be retained, a match of at least six nucleotides was required to both a V gene segment and a J gene segment. Rearrangements were classified as productive when the CDR3 lacked stop codons and remained in frame with V and J, and all other rearrangements were classified as non-productive. Following IMGT convention, CDR3 was defined as the stretch from the second conserved V-encoded cysteine to the conserved J-encoded phenylalanine. The earlier analysis of approximately 500 of the donors excluded sequences that lacked an unambiguous match to a single V gene segment. An earlier analysis of 450 to 650 of the donors called V segments functional above 56.7% productive rearrangements and segregating when the between-donor standard deviation exceeded 5%. A statistical classification framework was built for diagnosing cytomegalovirus status from the catalog of TCR beta chain sequences. In a later analysis, V and J genes were assigned by comparing TCR nucleotide sequences against IMGT/GENE-DB human TR gene sequences. Using the TCRdist pipeline, a later analysis assigned CDR3 sequences along with most-parsimonious VDJ recombination scenarios. A later analysis defined each TCR beta chain by its CDR3 amino acid sequence plus V-gene family, and excluded reads lacking a unique V-gene family. A later analysis removed 500 to 650 highly shared, low-generation-probability nucleotide sequences to deal with suspected cross-contamination and a sequencing artifact. In a later analysis, a clonal expansion index was calculated for each public chain from normalized within-repertoire ranks of inferred template counts. In a later analysis, generation probabilities were computed with a VDJ recombination model fitted to out-of-frame rearrangements, and the resulting probabilities were checked against IGoR. A later analysis scored TCR-TCR, TCR-HLA and TCR-CMV co-occurrence with hypergeometric tests, applying a repertoire-size bias correction to TCR pairs. False discovery rates were estimated in a later analysis by permuting HLA or CMV assignments 20 times. In a later analysis, co-occurring TCRs were grouped with DBSCAN, and TCRdist sequence similarity was added when clustering was performed within HLA-allele-positive subsets. Repertoires with fewer than 30,000 or more than 120,000 public chains, plus five repertoires with anomalous nucleotide sharing, were excluded from co-occurrence clustering. The table comes from immuneACCESS by way of TCRdb, which keeps in-frame sequences with V and J called. Part of the clones is missing from these tables; in studies checked, under half for an unresolved V gene and the rest for unknown reasons. The DNA was the basis for D and trimming; V, J and clone size are from that table. Present in this sample are about 160,000 clones, less than 85% of which were seen just once. Of the sample, 1% falls within the top ten clones.

In total, fewer than 750 healthy bone marrow donors made up the cohort. Cohort members were all nominally healthy when sampled, although unrecorded immune exposures were likely present. The donor was CMV seronegative and belonged to the group of more than 300 seronegative cohort members. Each donor provided a peripheral blood sample, and peripheral blood mononuclear cells were used for TCR beta sequencing. Genomic DNA extraction from the blood cell samples was performed with the Qiagen DNeasy Blood Extraction Kit. The TCR was taken from a boy under 10 years old in good health and CMV-seronegative. Sequencing was carried out using PBMCs. The V gene is TRBV9 and the J gene is TRBJ2-1, with TRBD1 as a weak D call on 5 bases. The CDR3 corresponds to CASSLRGEQFF. The DNA sequence is as follows: TGTGCCAGCAGCCTAAGGGGAGAGCAGTTCTTC.